These T cell receptor beta chains were read from a single sample in a study of CD8 T cells in Susac syndrome. TCRdb itself ran the immunoSEQ multiplex PCR reads through MiXCR, one entry per CDR3 protein. The table has roughly 100,000 distinct CDR3 sequences, roughly 94% seen once. Sample: CD4+ T cells from PBMCs. The receptor source for this set is a human donor with Susac syndrome. Each CDR3 is given with its conserved first and last residue. D genes are given only for firm matches. The size of a clone is reported for some rows only, either as once, few or many, or as a class for expanded clones.

len: 11; v_gene: TRBV30; abundance: -; d_gene: -; j_gene: TRBJ1-2; CDR3nt: TGTGCCTACAGGACGGACTATGGCTACACCTTC; CDR3aa: CAYRTDYGYTF
len: 12; v_gene: TRBV20-1; abundance: -; d_gene: -; j_gene: TRBJ2-3; CDR3nt: TGCAGTCCACTCAGACGCACAGATACGCAGTATTTT; CDR3aa: CSPLRRTDTQYF
len: 12; v_gene: TRBV29-1; abundance: -; d_gene: TRBD1; j_gene: TRBJ2-7; CDR3nt: TGCAGCGTTGAAGCAGGGGGCTACGAGCAGTACTTC; CDR3aa: CSVEAGGYEQYF
len: 12; v_gene: TRBV7-2; abundance: -; d_gene: -; j_gene: TRBJ2-5; CDR3nt: TGTGCCAGCAGCTTAGGGGTGGGGACCCAGTACTTC; CDR3aa: CASSLGVGTQYF
len: 16; v_gene: TRBV30; abundance: -; d_gene: TRBD1; j_gene: TRBJ2-7; CDR3nt: TGTGCCTGGAGAAGGAGGGACAGGGCGGCCTCCTACGAGCAGTACTTC; CDR3aa: CAWRRRDRAASYEQYF
len: 12; v_gene: TRBV6-5; abundance: -; d_gene: -; j_gene: TRBJ2-2; CDR3nt: TGTGCCAGCAGTCAGAGCGGCGGGGAGCTGTTTTTT; CDR3aa: CASSQSGGELFF
len: 13; v_gene: TRBV12-3/TRBV12-4; abundance: -; d_gene: -; j_gene: TRBJ1-1; CDR3nt: TGTGCCAGCAGTTTCAACGGGAACACTGAAGCTTTCTTT; CDR3aa: CASSFNGNTEAFF
len: 13; v_gene: TRBV20-1; abundance: -; d_gene: TRBD1; j_gene: TRBJ2-7; CDR3nt: TGCAGTGCTGCCGGGACAGCTTTACGTGAGCAGTACTTC; CDR3aa: CSAAGTALREQYF
len: 14; v_gene: TRBV12-3/TRBV12-4; abundance: once; d_gene: -; j_gene: TRBJ1-1; CDR3nt: TGTGCCAGCAGTTTGGGCTATCCTAATCCTGAAGCTTTCTTT; CDR3aa: CASSLGYPNPEAFF
len: 14; v_gene: TRBV20-1; abundance: -; d_gene: TRBD1; j_gene: TRBJ1-6; CDR3nt: TGCAGTGCTAGTCTGACAGGGGGAAGTTCACCCCTCCACTTT; CDR3aa: CSASLTGGSSPLHF
len: 13; v_gene: TRBV5-4; abundance: -; d_gene: -; j_gene: TRBJ1-5; CDR3nt: TGTGCCAGCAGCTTCGGACAGAATCAGCCCCAGCATTTT; CDR3aa: CASSFGQNQPQHF
len: 16; v_gene: TRBV20-1; abundance: -; d_gene: -; j_gene: TRBJ2-2; CDR3nt: TGCAGTGCTAGAGATCGGTCCAGCGTGAACACCGGGGAGCTGTTTTTT; CDR3aa: CSARDRSSVNTGELFF
len: 12; v_gene: TRBV5-4; abundance: once; d_gene: -; j_gene: TRBJ2-3; CDR3nt: TGTGCCAGCAGCTGGCTGACAGATACGCAGTATTTT; CDR3aa: CASSWLTDTQYF
len: 15; v_gene: TRBV5-1; abundance: -; d_gene: -; j_gene: TRBJ1-2; CDR3nt: TGCGCCAGCAGTTTCTCGGCCGGGTCATGGGATGGCTACACCTTC; CDR3aa: CASSFSAGSWDGYTF
len: 14; v_gene: TRBV6-5; abundance: -; d_gene: -; j_gene: TRBJ2-2; CDR3nt: TGTGCCAGCAGTAGGGACATTAACACCGGGGAGCTGTTTTTT; CDR3aa: CASSRDINTGELFF
len: 12; v_gene: TRBV30; abundance: -; d_gene: -; j_gene: TRBJ1-1; CDR3nt: TGTGCCCGACAACAGGGCCGGACTGAAGCTTTCTTT; CDR3aa: CARQQGRTEAFF
len: 14; v_gene: TRBV2; abundance: -; d_gene: -; j_gene: TRBJ2-3; CDR3nt: TGTGCCAGCAGTGAAGCGGCTTACACAGATACGCAGTATTTT; CDR3aa: CASSEAAYTDTQYF
len: 15; v_gene: TRBV3-1; abundance: once; d_gene: -; j_gene: TRBJ2-7; CDR3nt: TGTGCCAGCAGCCATGATCGAGGCAGCGCCTACGAGCAGTACTTC; CDR3aa: CASSHDRGSAYEQYF
len: 17; v_gene: TRBV7-9; abundance: -; d_gene: -; j_gene: TRBJ2-4; CDR3nt: TGTGCCAGCAGCTTAGCGGGGAGAACCCTAGCCAAAAACATTCAGTACTTC; CDR3aa: CASSLAGRTLAKNIQYF
len: 16; v_gene: TRBV14; abundance: -; d_gene: TRBD2; j_gene: TRBJ2-1; CDR3nt: TGTGCCAGCAGCCTATCAGCGGGGGAATCCTACAATGAGCAGTTCTTC; CDR3aa: CASSLSAGESYNEQFF
len: 14; v_gene: TRBV28; abundance: -; d_gene: -; j_gene: TRBJ2-7; CDR3nt: TGTGCCAGCAGTTTTCATCGAAGCTCCTACGAGCAGTACTTC; CDR3aa: CASSFHRSSYEQYF
len: 16; v_gene: TRBV24-1; abundance: -; d_gene: TRBD2; j_gene: TRBJ2-3; CDR3nt: TGTGCCACCAGTGCCGGCGGGGGGGCCCTGGCAGATACGCAGTATTTT; CDR3aa: CATSAGGGALADTQYF
len: 14; v_gene: TRBV2; abundance: -; d_gene: TRBD1; j_gene: TRBJ2-1; CDR3nt: TGTGCCAGCACCCGGGACAGGGGGATTAATGAGCAGTTCTTC; CDR3aa: CASTRDRGINEQFF
len: 14; v_gene: TRBV29-1; abundance: -; d_gene: TRBD1; j_gene: TRBJ1-1; CDR3nt: TGCAGCGTTTCCCGGACAGGGATCGACACTGAAGCTTTCTTT; CDR3aa: CSVSRTGIDTEAFF
len: 11; v_gene: TRBV6-6; abundance: -; d_gene: -; j_gene: TRBJ1-2; CDR3nt: TGTGCCGCGTCCCCAGTCTATGGCTACACCTTC; CDR3aa: CAASPVYGYTF
len: 12; v_gene: TRBV9; abundance: -; d_gene: -; j_gene: TRBJ1-6; CDR3nt: TGTGCCAGTCGGAGCGGTGGGGGAGCCCTCCACTTT; CDR3aa: CASRSGGGALHF
len: 14; v_gene: TRBV20-1; abundance: -; d_gene: -; j_gene: TRBJ2-7; CDR3nt: TGCAGTGCTAGAGGCGGGGGCAAGACCTACGAGCAGTACTTC; CDR3aa: CSARGGGKTYEQYF